The clone carrying this TCR beta chain was detected only once. Profiling relied on immunoSEQ multiplex PCR, and the TCRdb table lists in-frame clones only, not all of them. Among tens of thousands of clones listed, 88% were seen once. The data were obtained in a study of blood T cell repertoires in COVID-19. The overall study: Sources were T cells, B-cell-depleted T cells, or PBMCs; the material itself was cDNA or gDNA.

The CDR3 spans 16 residues. The J segment lost 1 base and the V segment lost 0 bases, leaving 1 base of the junction unmatched. Germline CDR1 is SGHNT and CDR2 is YYREEE (reference sequence). The TCR was taken from a human donor in a cohort sampled during active COVID-19. The sequenced sample consisted of peripheral blood. The gene calls are TRBV5-4 and TRBJ2-2, with 9 bases aligning to TRBD2. The CDR3 spells CASSLGSGGNTGELFF. CDR3 bases: TGTGCCAGCAGCTTGGGTAGCGGGGGGAACACCGGGGAGCTGTTTTTT.